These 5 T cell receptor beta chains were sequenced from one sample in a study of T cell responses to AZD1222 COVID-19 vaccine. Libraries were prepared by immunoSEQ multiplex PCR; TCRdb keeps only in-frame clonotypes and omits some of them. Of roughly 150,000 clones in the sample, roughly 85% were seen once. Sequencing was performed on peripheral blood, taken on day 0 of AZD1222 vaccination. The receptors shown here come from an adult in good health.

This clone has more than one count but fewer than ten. This CDR3 reads CASSFGRSSGNTIYF. The CDR3 DNA is TGTGCCAGCAGCTTTGGACGGAGCTCTGGAAACACCATATATTTT. The V call is TRBV7-2, the J call TRBJ1-3; unclear D gene. This CDR3 is built from 15 residues. Trimming shortened V by 3 bases and J by 0 bases, and 9 bases separated the two germline ends. The germline CDR1 and CDR2 sequences are SGHTA and FQGNSA.

CDR3 bases: TGTGCCAGCAGCTCGGCTCTAGGCCCCAATCAGCCCCAGCATTTT. This translates into CASSSALGPNQPQHF. V is TRBV5-6 and J is TRBJ1-5, with D unresolved. The V gene's germline CDR1 is SGHDT and CDR2 YYEEEE. The CDR3 extends over 15 amino acids. Trimming cost V 3 bases and J 3 bases, with 13 bases left between them.

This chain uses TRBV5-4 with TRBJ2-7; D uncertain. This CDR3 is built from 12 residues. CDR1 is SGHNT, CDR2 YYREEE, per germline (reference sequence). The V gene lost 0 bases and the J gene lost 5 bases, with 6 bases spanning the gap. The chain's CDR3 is CASSLVGNEQYF. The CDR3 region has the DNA TGTGCCAGCAGCTTGGTGGGGAACGAGCAGTACTTC.

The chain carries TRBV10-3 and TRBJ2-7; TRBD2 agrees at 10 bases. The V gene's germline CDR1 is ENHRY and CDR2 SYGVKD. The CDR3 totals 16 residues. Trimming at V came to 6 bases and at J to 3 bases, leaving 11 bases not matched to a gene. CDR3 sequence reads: CAISPGASGGFYEQYF. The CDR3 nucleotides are TGTGCCATCAGCCCTGGGGCTAGCGGGGGATTCTACGAGCAGTACTTC.

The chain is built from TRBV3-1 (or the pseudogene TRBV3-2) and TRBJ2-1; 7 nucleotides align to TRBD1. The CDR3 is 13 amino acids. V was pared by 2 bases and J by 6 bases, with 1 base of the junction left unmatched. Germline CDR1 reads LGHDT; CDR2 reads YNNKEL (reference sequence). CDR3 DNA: TGTGCCAGCAGCCAAACAGGGGTCAATGAGCAGTTCTTC. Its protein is CASSQTGVNEQFF.